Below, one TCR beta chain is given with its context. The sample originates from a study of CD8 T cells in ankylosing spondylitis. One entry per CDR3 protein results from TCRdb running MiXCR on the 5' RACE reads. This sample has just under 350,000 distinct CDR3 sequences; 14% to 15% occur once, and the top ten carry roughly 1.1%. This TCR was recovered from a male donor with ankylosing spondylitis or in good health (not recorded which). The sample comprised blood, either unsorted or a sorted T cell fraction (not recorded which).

CDR3 residues: CSASGQGNTGELFF. As DNA, the CDR3 is TGCAGTGCTTCTGGACAAGGGAACACCGGGGAGCTGTTTTTT. The V call is TRBV20-1, the J call TRBJ2-2, with a tentative D call TRBD1 (5 bases). CDR1 is DFQATT and CDR2 is SNEGSKA in the germline V gene (reference sequence). The CDR3 runs to 14 residues. Trimming took off 5 bases at V and 1 base at J, with 11 bases between the two ends.